The source of this TCR beta chain is a study of cytomegalovirus exposure and HLA in healthy donors. The study's findings and limits: That first-cohort TCR clusters tended to co-occur in the 95 to 150 validation repertoires was found in a later analysis. Investigators reported under 200 TCR beta chains as tied to cytomegalovirus. Most TCR sequences showed up rarely, but some public TCRs showed up in many donors.

Assay: immunoSEQ multiplex PCR; the TCRdb copy retains only in-frame clones and omits some. Of fewer than 200,000 clones listed, roughly 96% are singletons. This CDR3 region has 16 residues. Germline assignment: CDR1 MDHEN and CDR2 SYDVKM. With V trimmed by 4 bases and J by 3 bases, 8 bases remained unmatched. Details on this clone: No antigen is known for it.

The J gene is TRBJ1-5, the V gene TRBV28, with 8 bases lining up with TRBD1. This receptor was obtained from a woman under 30 in good health and CMV-seronegative. The sequencing sample was made of PBMCs. This chain's CDR3 is CASSSSGTGNNQPQHF. Written as DNA, the CDR3 is TGTGCCAGCAGTTCCTCCGGGACAGGAAACAATCAGCCCCAGCATTTT. Together with reference TRBV28 and TRBJ1-5, the CDR3 gives the full variable domain: DVKVTQSSRYLVKRTGEKVFLECVQDMDHENMFWYRQDPGLGLRLIYFSYDVKMKEKGDIPEGYSVSREKKERFSLILESASTNQTSMYLCASSSSGTGNNQPQHFGDGTRLSIL.